The rows below give T cell receptor beta chains drawn from one sample of a study of cytotoxic CD8 clonotypes in ibrutinib-treated CLL. Clones were sequenced by immunoSEQ multiplex PCR, and TCRdb holds only the in-frame ones, with some missing. The sample has approximately 300,000 clones, 80% seen once. The sample here was PBMCs, taken before ibrutinib treatment. The origin of the receptors is a human donor with chronic lymphocytic leukemia. CDR3s include the opening cysteine and the closing phenylalanine or tryptophan. A D gene is named only where the DNA matches it firmly. The size entry is marked missing in some rows and otherwise reads once, few, many or a size class.

- | TRBJ1-1 | - | TRBV18 | CASSPSPGTEAFF | TGTGCCAGCTCACCGTCCCCAGGAACTGAAGCTTTCTTT
- | TRBJ2-1 | - | TRBV6-4 | CASSDPAGMGYNEQFF | TGTGCCAGCAGTGACCCGGCCGGGATGGGTTACAATGAGCAGTTCTTC
- | TRBJ2-1 | - | TRBV28 | CASSFLPGRNNEQFF | TGTGCCAGCAGTTTCCTCCCCGGGCGGAACAATGAGCAGTTCTTC
- | TRBJ2-7 | TRBD2 | TRBV10-3 | CAISELAGGPYEQYF | TGTGCCATCAGTGAGTTGGCGGGAGGGCCTTACGAGCAGTACTTC
- | TRBJ2-2 | TRBD1 | TRBV6-1 | CASSEVKGATGELFF | TGTGCCAGCAGTGAAGTTAAGGGGGCCACCGGGGAGCTGTTTTTT
- | TRBJ2-1 | - | TRBV7-2 | CASSLDGPSYNEQFF | TGTGCCAGCAGCTTAGACGGACCCTCCTACAATGAGCAGTTCTTC
- | TRBJ2-2 | TRBD2 | TRBV2 | CASSPSGTNTGELFF | TGTGCCAGCAGTCCTAGCGGGACAAACACCGGGGAGCTGTTTTTT
- | TRBJ1-2 | TRBD1 | TRBV10-3 | CAIRRTGGDYGYTF | TGTGCCATCAGGAGGACAGGGGGCGACTATGGCTACACCTTC
- | TRBJ2-1 | - | TRBV11-2 | CASSPILYNEQFF | TGTGCCAGCAGCCCGATTCTCTACAATGAGCAGTTCTTC
few | TRBJ2-1 | - | TRBV7-9 | CASSLYGDNEQFF | TGTGCCAGCAGCTTATACGGGGACAATGAGCAGTTCTTC
- | TRBJ2-7 | - | TRBV2 | CACREGAAYEQYF | TGTGCCTGTCGGGAGGGGGCCGCCTACGAGCAGTACTTC
- | TRBJ1-2 | - | TRBV9 | CASSVGGFGDGYTF | TGTGCCAGCAGCGTAGGAGGTTTTGGAGATGGCTACACCTTC
- | TRBJ2-3 | TRBD2 | TRBV4-3 | CASSQATSGIGVGTDTQYF | TGCGCCAGCAGCCAAGCTACTAGCGGGATAGGGGTGGGCACAGATACGCAGTATTTT
few | TRBJ2-1 | - | TRBV7-3 | CASSLSGTSSYNEQFF | TGTGCCAGCAGCTTAAGTGGGACCAGCTCCTACAATGAGCAGTTCTTC
- | TRBJ2-2 | - | TRBV30 | CAWSVRAGELFF | TGTGCCTGGAGTGTACGCGCCGGGGAGCTGTTTTTT
- | TRBJ2-3 | TRBD2 | TRBV9 | CASSVNGAGGTDTQYF | TGTGCCAGCAGCGTCAACGGAGCGGGAGGTACAGATACGCAGTATTTT
- | TRBJ2-7 | TRBD2 | TRBV9 | CASSVGGSGGSYEQYF | TGTGCCAGCAGCGTAGGTGGAAGCGGGGGTTCCTACGAGCAGTACTTC
- | TRBJ1-1 | - | TRBV5-1 | CASRDGTEAFF | TGCGCCAGCAGGGACGGAACTGAAGCTTTCTTT
- | TRBJ2-3 | TRBD1 | TRBV18 | CASSPPTGADTQYF | TGTGCCAGCTCACCACCGACAGGGGCAGATACGCAGTATTTT
- | TRBJ2-3 | - | TRBV7-9 | CASSLATPRPSTDTQYF | TGTGCCAGCAGCTTAGCCACACCCAGGCCAAGCACAGATACGCAGTATTTT
- | TRBJ2-3 | - | TRBV15 | CATSRDQLRWRGVADTQYF | TGTGCCACCAGCAGAGATCAACTGAGGTGGAGAGGGGTGGCAGATACGCAGTATTTT
- | TRBJ1-1 | - | TRBV27 | CASSLWWGRNTEAFF | TGTGCCAGCAGTTTATGGTGGGGTAGGAACACTGAAGCTTTCTTT
- | TRBJ1-2 | TRBD1 | TRBV28 | CASSRRDRGSYGYTF | TGTGCCAGCAGTCGCAGGGACAGGGGCTCGTATGGCTACACCTTC
- | TRBJ2-7 | - | TRBV5-1 | CASSDGGWLGTPRSYEQYF | TGCGCCAGCAGTGATGGGGGCTGGCTCGGGACGCCGCGCTCCTACGAGCAGTACTTC
- | TRBJ2-1 | TRBD2 | TRBV7-2 | CASVAGVTYNEQFF | TGTGCCTCCGTAGCGGGAGTAACGTACAATGAGCAGTTCTTC